Each of the 5 T cell receptor beta chains below was sequenced from the same sample in a study of chemoradiotherapy in HPV16-positive cancers. Generated by immunoSEQ multiplex PCR, the TCRdb table keeps only in-frame clones and is missing some. The profile shows about 24,000 clones, approximately 95% of them singletons. This material was obtained from a patient who underwent chemoradiotherapy. Receptors originate from a human donor with HPV-associated anogenital cancer.

The chain uses TRBV19 and TRBJ2-6; D is ambiguous. Germline CDR1 and CDR2: LNHDA and SQIVND (reference sequence). The CDR3 consists of 15 residues. V was trimmed by 4 bases and J by 0 bases, leaving 7 bases between them. The DNA of the CDR3 is TGTGCCAGTAGTACCCTGAGCTCTGGGGCCAACGTCCTGACTTTC. Its translation is CASSTLSSGANVLTF.

The genes are TRBV28 and TRBJ1-5; no reliable D call. The CDR3 contains 15 residues. Trimming pared 5 bases from V and 0 bases from J, leaving 11 bases between. The V gene's germline CDR1 is MDHEN and CDR2 SYDVKM. CDR3 coding DNA: TGTGCCAGCAGTGGTACAGCCTATAGCAATCAGCCCCAGCATTTT. Translated: CASSGTAYSNQPQHF.

This chain uses TRBV6-1 with TRBJ2-7; D is undetermined. V shed 2 bases and J shed 4 bases, with 6 bases lying between them. Germline V gene sequence: CDR1 MNHNS, CDR2 SASEGT. The CDR3 is made up of 12 amino acids. This CDR3 is CASSESQYEQYF. CDR3 sequence (DNA): TGTGCCAGCAGTGAATCGCAGTACGAGCAGTACTTC.

The V call is TRBV5-1, the J call TRBJ2-2; TRBD1 agrees at 11 bases. The CDR3 has 16 residues. The J segment lost 3 bases and the V segment lost 5 bases, leaving 6 bases of the junction unmatched. CDR1 and CDR2 from the germline V gene are SGHRS and YFSETQ. CDR3 coding DNA: TGCGCCAGCAGGCTCTGGGGACAGGGGGACACCGGGGAGCTGTTTTTT. Translated: CASRLWGQGDTGELFF.

CDR3: CASRRQGRNEQYF. In nucleotides, the CDR3 is TGTGCCAGCAGGCGACAGGGGAGGAACGAGCAGTACTTC. The chain is built from TRBV11-2 and TRBJ2-7; 8 nucleotides agree with TRBD1. V dropped 6 bases and J dropped 5; count of bases not matched to a gene: 6. The germline V gene encodes CDR1 SGHAT and CDR2 FQNNGV. The CDR3 is 13 residues long.